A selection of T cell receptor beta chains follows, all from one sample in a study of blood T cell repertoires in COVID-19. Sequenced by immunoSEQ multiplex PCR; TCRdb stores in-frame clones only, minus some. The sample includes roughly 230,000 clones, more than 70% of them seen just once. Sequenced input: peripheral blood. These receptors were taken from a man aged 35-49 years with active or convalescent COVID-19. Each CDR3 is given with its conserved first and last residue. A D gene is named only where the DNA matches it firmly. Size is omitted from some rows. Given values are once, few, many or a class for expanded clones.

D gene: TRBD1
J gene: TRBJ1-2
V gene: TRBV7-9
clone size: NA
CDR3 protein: CASQTGTEDGYTF
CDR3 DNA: TGTGCCAGCCAAACCGGGACAGAGGATGGCTACACCTTC

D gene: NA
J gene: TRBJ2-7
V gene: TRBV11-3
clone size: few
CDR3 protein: CASSLDFASTTQTYEQYF
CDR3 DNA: TGTGCCAGCAGCTTAGATTTTGCCAGTACCACCCAGACCTACGAGCAGTACTTC

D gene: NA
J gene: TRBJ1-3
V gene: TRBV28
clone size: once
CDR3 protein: CASSFRDTIYF
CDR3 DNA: TGTGCCAGCAGTTTTCGAGACACCATATATTTT

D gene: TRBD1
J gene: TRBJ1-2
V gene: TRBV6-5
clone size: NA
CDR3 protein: CASTLNQGARGYTF
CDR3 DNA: TGTGCCAGCACGCTTAACCAGGGGGCACGAGGCTACACCTTC

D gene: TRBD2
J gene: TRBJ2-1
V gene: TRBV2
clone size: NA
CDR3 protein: CASSEWLADHNEQFF
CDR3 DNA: TGTGCCAGCAGTGAGTGGCTAGCGGACCACAATGAGCAGTTCTTC

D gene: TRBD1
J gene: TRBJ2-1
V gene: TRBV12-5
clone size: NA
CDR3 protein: CARGGQGVEQFF
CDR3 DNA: TGTGCTAGGGGCGGACAGGGCGTTGAGCAGTTCTTC

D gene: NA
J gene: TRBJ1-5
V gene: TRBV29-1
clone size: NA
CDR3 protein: CSWSEAGVNLTSNQPQHF
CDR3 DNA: TGCAGCTGGAGCGAAGCAGGGGTCAACCTGACTAGCAATCAGCCCCAGCATTTT

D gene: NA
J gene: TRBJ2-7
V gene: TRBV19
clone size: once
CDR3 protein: CASSIEVGGMRDEQYF
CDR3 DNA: TGTGCCAGTAGTATTGAGGTTGGCGGGATGAGGGACGAGCAGTACTTC

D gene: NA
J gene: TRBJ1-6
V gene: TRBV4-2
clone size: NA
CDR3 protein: CASSQGGQNSPLHF
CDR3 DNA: TGTGCCAGCAGCCAGGGGGGGCAGAATTCACCCCTCCACTTT

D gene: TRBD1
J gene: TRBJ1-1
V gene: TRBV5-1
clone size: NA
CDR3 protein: CASSLGGQRYTEAFF
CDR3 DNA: TGCGCCAGCAGCTTGGGGGGACAGCGATACACTGAAGCTTTCTTT

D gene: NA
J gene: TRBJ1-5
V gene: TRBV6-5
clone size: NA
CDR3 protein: CASSYGPNQPQHF
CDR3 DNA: TGTGCCAGCAGTTACGGCCCAAATCAGCCCCAGCATTTT

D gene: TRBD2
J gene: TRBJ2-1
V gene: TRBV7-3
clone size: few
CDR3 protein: CASRETGLAGVSEQFF
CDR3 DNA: TGTGCCAGCAGAGAAACGGGACTAGCGGGAGTAAGTGAGCAGTTCTTC

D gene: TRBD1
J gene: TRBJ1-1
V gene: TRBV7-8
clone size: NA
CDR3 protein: CASSFETGYGAFF
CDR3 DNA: TGTGCCAGCAGCTTCGAGACAGGGTACGGAGCTTTCTTT

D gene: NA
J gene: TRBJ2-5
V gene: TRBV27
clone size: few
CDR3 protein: CASSPKWDKQETQYF
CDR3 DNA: TGTGCCAGCAGTCCTAAATGGGACAAGCAAGAGACCCAGTACTTC

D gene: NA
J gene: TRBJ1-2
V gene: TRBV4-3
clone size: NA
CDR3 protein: CASSQVGGRQTYGYTF
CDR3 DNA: TGCGCCAGCAGCCAAGTGGGGGGGCGACAGACCTATGGCTACACCTTC

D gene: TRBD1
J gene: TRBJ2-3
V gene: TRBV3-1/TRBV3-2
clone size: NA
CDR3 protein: CASSPTGIDTQYF
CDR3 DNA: TGTGCCAGCAGCCCGACAGGGATAGATACGCAGTATTTT

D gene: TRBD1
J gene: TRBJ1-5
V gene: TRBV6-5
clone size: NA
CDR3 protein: CASSPGTGPQHF
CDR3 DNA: TGTGCCAGCAGTCCCGGGACAGGGCCCCAGCATTTT

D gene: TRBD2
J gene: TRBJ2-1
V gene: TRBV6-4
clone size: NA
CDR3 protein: CASSVLAGGYNEQFF
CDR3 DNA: TGTGCCAGCAGCGTACTAGCGGGGGGTTACAATGAGCAGTTCTTC

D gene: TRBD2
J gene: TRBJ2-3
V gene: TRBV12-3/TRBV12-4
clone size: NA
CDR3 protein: CASTPAGGNTQYF
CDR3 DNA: TGTGCCAGCACCCCAGCGGGAGGTAATACGCAGTATTTT

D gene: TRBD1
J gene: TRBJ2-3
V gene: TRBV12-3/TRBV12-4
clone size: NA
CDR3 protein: CASSAPGGTQYF
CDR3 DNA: TGTGCCAGCAGTGCCCCAGGGGGTACGCAGTATTTT

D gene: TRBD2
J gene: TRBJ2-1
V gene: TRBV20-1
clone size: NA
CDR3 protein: CSASPVAGGPGGRNEQFF
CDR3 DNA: TGCAGTGCTAGTCCAGTAGCGGGAGGGCCAGGGGGGAGGAATGAGCAGTTCTTC

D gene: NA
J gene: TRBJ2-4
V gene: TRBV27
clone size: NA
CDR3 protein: CASSFGRVATIQYF
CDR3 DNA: TGTGCCAGCAGTTTTGGGCGGGTTGCGACCATTCAGTACTTC

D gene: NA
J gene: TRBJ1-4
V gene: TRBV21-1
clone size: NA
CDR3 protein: CASTGRRNLNEKLFF
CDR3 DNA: TGTGCCAGCACGGGCCGGAGGAACCTTAATGAAAAACTGTTTTTT

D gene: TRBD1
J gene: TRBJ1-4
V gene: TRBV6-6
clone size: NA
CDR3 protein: CASTLETGGVEKLFF
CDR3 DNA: TGTGCCAGCACTCTAGAGACAGGGGGAGTTGAAAAACTGTTTTTT

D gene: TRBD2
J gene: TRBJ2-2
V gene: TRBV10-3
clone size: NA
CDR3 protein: CAIMRSGGVTGELFF
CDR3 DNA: TGTGCCATCATGAGGAGCGGGGGAGTTACCGGGGAGCTGTTTTTT

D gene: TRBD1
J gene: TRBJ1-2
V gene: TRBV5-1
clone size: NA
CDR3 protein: CASSLSGGNGYTF
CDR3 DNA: TGCGCCAGCAGCTTGTCAGGGGGCAATGGCTACACCTTC

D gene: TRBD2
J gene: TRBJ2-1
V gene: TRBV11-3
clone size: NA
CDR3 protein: CASSQGLAVYNEQFF
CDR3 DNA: TGTGCCAGCAGCCAAGGACTAGCGGTATACAATGAGCAGTTCTTC

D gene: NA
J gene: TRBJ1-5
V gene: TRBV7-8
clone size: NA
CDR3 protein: CASSPMGQGRNQPQHF
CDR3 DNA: TGTGCCAGCAGCCCTATGGGGCAGGGAAGAAATCAGCCCCAGCATTTT

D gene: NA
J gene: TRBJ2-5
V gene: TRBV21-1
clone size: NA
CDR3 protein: CASSKSGEETQYF
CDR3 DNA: TGTGCCAGCAGCAAATCGGGGGAAGAGACCCAGTACTTC

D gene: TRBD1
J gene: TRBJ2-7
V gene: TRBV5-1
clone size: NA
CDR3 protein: CASSLAGAGGPEQYF
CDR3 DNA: TGCGCCAGCAGCTTGGCCGGGGCAGGGGGACCCGAGCAGTACTTC

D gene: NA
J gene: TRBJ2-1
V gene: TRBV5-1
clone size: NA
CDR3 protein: CASSSPSGSSSYNEQFF
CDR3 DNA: TGCGCCAGCAGCTCACCTTCGGGATCCAGCTCCTACAATGAGCAGTTCTTC

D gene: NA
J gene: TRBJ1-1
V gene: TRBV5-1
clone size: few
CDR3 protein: CASSFAGGNTEAFF
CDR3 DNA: TGCGCCAGCAGCTTCGCCGGGGGGAACACTGAAGCTTTCTTT

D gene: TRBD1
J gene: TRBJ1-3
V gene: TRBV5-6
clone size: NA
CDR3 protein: CASSLGTGAAGNTIYF
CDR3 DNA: TGTGCCAGCAGCTTGGGTACAGGGGCGGCAGGAAACACCATATATTTT